A single sample gave rise to the 14 T cell receptor beta chains below, sequenced in a study of cytomegalovirus exposure and HLA in healthy donors. With 60 Vbeta and 13 Jbeta primers, the PCR was carried out. Clones were read by immunoSEQ multiplex PCR, and TCRdb kept only the in-frame ones, dropping some. This sample's table has about 170,000 clones. Sequencing used PBMCs. Receptor source: a woman aged 18-29 years in good health and CMV-seropositive.

The chain links TRBV10-3 to TRBJ2-5; TRBD2 matches 9 bases. Germline V gene data show CDR1 as ENHRY and CDR2 as SYGVKD. With 4 bases clipped from V and 2 bases from J, the junction kept 11 bases outside the gene matches. This CDR3 is 17 amino acids long. The CDR3 DNA reads as TGTGCCATCAGTGGGTCGAGTAGCGGGGGTTATCAAGAGACCCAGTACTTC. Its translation: CAISGSSSGGYQETQYF.

The chain recombines TRBV30 with TRBJ2-3; tentative D call: TRBD2 (5 bases). The length of the CDR3 is 15 residues. V lost 1 base and J 3 bases, leaving 14 bases between the germline ends. Germline CDR1 and CDR2: GTSNPN and SVGIG (reference sequence). The CDR3 DNA sequence: TGTGCCTGGAGTGATCGACCCGGAGGTACAGATACGCAGTATTTT. Protein product: CAWSDRPGGTDTQYF.

The V call is TRBV25-1, the J call TRBJ1-2; 9 bases line up with TRBD1. The V gene's germline CDR1 is MGHDK and CDR2 SYGVNS. V shed 3 bases and J 2 bases; nucleotides not matched to a gene: 1. CDR3 size: 14 residues. The CDR3 loop is CASSETGGNYGYTF. For the CDR3, the DNA is TGTGCCAGCAGTGAGACAGGGGGGAACTATGGCTACACCTTC.

The CDR3 loop reads CASSARFGTGDTDTQYF. In DNA form, the CDR3 reads TGTGCCAGCAGCGCCCGATTCGGAACGGGGGACACAGATACGCAGTATTTT. The J gene is TRBJ2-3, the V gene TRBV4-2, with D tentatively TRBD2 (6 bases). The CDR3 loop spans 17 amino acids. Germline V gene lookup returns CDR1 LGHNA and CDR2 YNFKEQ. Between the trimmed V and J ends, which lost 5 bases and 2 bases, there was a span of 20 bases.

V usage is TRBV4-3 and J usage is TRBJ2-2; 7 nucleotides agree with TRBD2. Germline lookup yields CDR1 LGHNA and CDR2 YSLEER. Trimming took 4 bases from V and 2 from J; bases not matched to a gene: 10. This CDR3 is 17 amino acids long. The CDR3: CASSPRITGGNTGELFF. In DNA form, the CDR3 reads TGCGCCAGCAGCCCGAGGATAACGGGGGGTAACACCGGGGAGCTGTTTTTT.

The chain is built from TRBV6-5 and TRBJ1-3, with D unclear. V was clipped by 0 bases and J by 2 bases, with 11 bases between them. The CDR3 has 16 amino acids. The germline CDR1 and CDR2 sequences are MNHEY and SVGAGI. The CDR3 nucleotides read TGTGCCAGCAGTTACTCTGTAGCGGCTGCTGGAAACACCATATATTTT. This gives the protein CASSYSVAAAGNTIYF.

V usage is TRBV5-6 and J usage is TRBJ2-7; 8 bases map to TRBD2. The trim removed 4 bases at V and 6 bases at J, leaving 18 bases unmatched. The V gene's germline CDR1 is SGHDT and CDR2 YYEEEE. The CDR3 sequence is 17 residues long. The CDR3 nucleotides are TGTGCCAGCAGCCATGGGACTAGTGAAGGGAGGTTTCGCGAGCAGTACTTC. Translation gives CASSHGTSEGRFREQYF.

The chain joins TRBV5-1 to TRBJ2-1; 7 positions agree with TRBD1. The CDR3 has 17 residues. V shed 3 bases and J 0 bases; nucleotides not matched to a gene: 9. Germline values: CDR1 SGHRS, CDR2 YFSETQ. The CDR3 nucleotides are TGCGCCAGCAGCTCTAAGACAGGGACCAGCTCCTACAATGAGCAGTTCTTC. This translates into CASSSKTGTSSYNEQFF.

The chain employs TRBV5-4 and TRBJ2-3, with 11 bases fitting TRBD2. The CDR3 totals 19 residues. Germline V gene sequence: CDR1 SGHNT, CDR2 YYREEE (reference sequence). V trimming: 4 bases; J trimming: 2 bases; junction bases outside the gene matches: 15. The CDR3 loop reads CASSPLTGTSGELTDTQYF. In DNA form, the CDR3 reads TGTGCCAGCAGCCCCTTGACAGGGACTAGCGGAGAACTCACAGATACGCAGTATTTT.

The chain joins TRBV5-6 to TRBJ1-3; TRBD1 might be the D (5 bases). Deletions cut 3 bases from V and 0 bases from J, with 16 bases between. This CDR3 contains 17 residues. The germline CDR1 and CDR2 sequences are SGHDT and YYEEEE. CDR3 residues: CASSSVGGRHSGNTIYF. CDR3 nucleotide sequence: TGTGCCAGCAGCTCGGTGGGGGGACGACACTCTGGAAACACCATATATTTT.

Notes on this clone: One end of the junction varies from germline; a read error may be responsible. The chain joins TRBV7-7 to TRBJ2-3, with D tentatively TRBD2 (6 bases). This CDR3 has 15 residues. In germline, CDR1 is SSHAT, CDR2 FNYEAQ (reference sequence). The CDR3 DNA reads as TGTGCTAGCAGCTTAGGAGGCGGGGTCTCAGATACGCAGTATTTT. Protein sequence: CASSLGGGVSDTQYF.

V is TRBV2 and J is TRBJ1-3; tentatively, D is TRBD1 (5 bases). Per germline, CDR1 SNHLY and CDR2 FYNNEI. This CDR3 spans 13 amino acids. V lost 9 bases and J 0 bases, leaving 9 bases between the germline ends. CDR3 residues: CASGAISGNTIYF. The CDR3 DNA is TGTGCCAGTGGGGCTATCTCTGGAAACACCATATATTTT. The whole variable domain, filled in from reference TRBV2 and TRBJ1-3, reads EPEVTQTPSHQVTQMGQEVILRCVPISNHLYFYWYRQILGQKVEFLVSFYNNEISEKSEIFDDQFSVERPDGSNFTLKIRSTKLEDSAMYFCASGAISGNTIYFGEGSWLTVV.

The V call is TRBV6-8, the J call TRBJ1-2; D unclear. The CDR3 consists of 9 residues. CDR1 and CDR2 (germline): MNHGY, SAAAGT. Trimming cost V 7 bases and J 9 bases, with 6 bases left between them. CDR3 region: CASTQCYTF. As DNA, the CDR3 is TGTGCCAGCACACAGTGCTACACCTTC.

In regard to this clone: One junction end disagrees with the germline gene, perhaps due to a read error. CDR3 bases: TGTGCTAGCAGCTCCGGTCTAGAAATGTCGGAGACCCAGTACTTC. Residues: CASSSGLEMSETQYF. The chain carries TRBV7-7 and TRBJ2-5; no definite D call. This CDR3 contains 15 residues. CDR1 SSHAT and CDR2 FNYEAQ come from the germline V gene (reference sequence).